This T cell receptor beta chain was obtained from a study of cytomegalovirus exposure and HLA in healthy donors. This PCR relied on a set of 60 Vbeta primers and 13 Jbeta primers. Produced via immunoSEQ multiplex PCR; TCRdb's table is partial and in-frame only. The sample includes 100,000 to 150,000 clones, approximately 80% of them seen just once. Study-level findings and limits: Later work associated roughly 15,000 TCR beta sequences with HLA alleles at 0.05 false discovery rate. CMV serostatus was the only immune exposure information that was available. Researchers catalogued over 150 TCR beta chains as cytomegalovirus-associated. Productive status was seen about 90% or about 30% of the time for most TCR beta V segments in an earlier analysis.

Germline assignment: CDR1 SGHTA and CDR2 FQGTGA. This CDR3 comprises 13 residues. V was pared by 5 bases and J by 6 bases, with 10 bases between. Notes on this clone: Its antigen is not identified.

Input material: PBMCs. This TCR was recovered from a woman aged 40 to 50 in good health and CMV-seropositive. The chain recombines TRBV7-3 with TRBJ2-2; D gene unclear. CDR3 protein: CASSPHLSGELFF. In nucleotides, the CDR3 is TGTGCCAGCAGCCCCCATTTGTCCGGGGAGCTGTTTTTT. The entire variable domain, with the rest obtained from reference TRBV7-3 and TRBJ2-2, is as follows: GAGVSQTPSNKVTEKGKYVELRCDPISGHTALYWYRQSLGQGPEFLIYFQGTGAADDSGLPNDRFFAVRPEGSVSTLKIQRTERGDSAVYLCASSPHLSGELFFGEGSRLTVL.